The text below deals with one TCR beta chain. Its specificity is unknown. The trim removed 1 base at V and 0 bases at J, leaving 3 bases unmatched. The CDR3 totals 16 residues. CDR1 is SGHNT and CDR2 is YENEEA in the germline V gene. The data were obtained in a study of beta chain features in type 1 diabetes. Findings of the study overall: A PCR bias possibly favoring shorter templates would apply equally to patients and controls. Junctions at VDJ sites from type 1 diabetes patients had fewer insertions and more deletions.

The study reverse transcribed the entire isolated RNA, so it sequenced expressed TCRB transcripts. Here immunoSEQ multiplex PCR was the method, and the copy in TCRdb shows in-frame clones only, minus some. Of 150,000 or so clones in the sample, about 8.7% were seen once. The TCR sequence derives from a man younger than 35 in good health. The rearrangement joins TRBV11-3 to TRBJ2-3, with 8 bases aligning to TRBD2. The sequenced sample was central memory CD4+ T cells from blood. The CDR3 nucleotides are TGTGCCAGCAGCTTAGGAGCGGGGGCCAGCACAGATACGCAGTATTTT. Encoded protein: CASSLGAGASTDTQYF.